The rows below give T cell receptor beta chains drawn from one sample of a study of cytomegalovirus exposure and HLA in healthy donors. Assay: immunoSEQ multiplex PCR; the TCRdb copy retains only in-frame clones and omits some. The sample shows some 170,000 clones, roughly 70% of them seen only once. Input material: PBMCs. The receptors shown here come from a male donor in good health and CMV-seronegative. The CDR3 runs from the conserved cysteine through the conserved F or W. A D gene is named only where the DNA matches it firmly. Expanded clones are given a class, and other clones once, few, many or no size at all.

v_gene	d_gene	abundance	CDR3aa
TRBV28	-	-	CASSLHDTYQPQHF
TRBV4-1	-	-	CASSQATEANIQYF
TRBV30	TRBD1	-	CAWDRDSIGEGTGELFF
TRBV7-8	-	-	CASSAPGLTSASNQPQHF
TRBV10-3	-	-	CAISAKGISTDTQYF
TRBV9	TRBD1	-	CASSAQGQGDQPQHF
TRBV15	-	-	CATSGAGYQETQYF
TRBV18	-	-	CASSRTDEGGAFF
TRBV28	-	-	CASSLVGRGSNQPQHF
TRBV14	TRBD1	-	CASSQLDRELTGELFF
TRBV29-1	TRBD1	-	CSVEPTGARNEQFF
TRBV14	-	-	CASSPIGGKAFF
TRBV27	-	-	CASSLEIRNSPLHF
TRBV27	TRBD2	-	CASSLWSSGRAYNEQFF
TRBV5-1	TRBD2	few	CASSLVAGGLNEQFF
TRBV7-8	-	-	CASSLGTKAPGSNQPQHF
TRBV9	-	-	CASSTPGEVTNEQFF
TRBV6-5	TRBD1	-	CASSQPGQGDTEAFF
TRBV4-1	TRBD2	-	CASSQEERGVSYEQYF
TRBV19	TRBD1	-	CASSTQGGIGNTIYF
TRBV19	-	-	CASSITLAGNEQFF
TRBV28	-	-	CASTKPGDTQYF
TRBV15	-	-	CATSRDPWRQNYGYTF
TRBV7-9	TRBD2	-	CASSSGLAGVADTQYF
TRBV11-3	-	-	CASSLGVASHSYNEQFF
TRBV2	-	-	CASSGQQGPSPLHF
TRBV4-1	TRBD1	-	CASSARTGPLLPRYGYTF
TRBV5-8	TRBD1	many	CASSSDRVPGNTIYF
TRBV28	-	-	CASSSYSNQPQHF
TRBV6-6	-	-	CASSPGLFYEQYF
TRBV6-5	TRBD2	few	CASSYSLPGGAYEQFF
TRBV7-3	-	-	CASSLMGTSTDTQYF
TRBV2	TRBD1	once	CASNLGTGASEAFF
TRBV30	TRBD1	-	CAWSGGTGKYISSGNTIYF
TRBV4-1	-	-	CASSQAGQSNQPQHF
TRBV27	TRBD2	once	CATDLWGTSGSTQYF
TRBV30	-	-	CACTLRLGNTIYF
TRBV30	TRBD1	-	CAWSQGDRGSYNSPLHF
TRBV4-1	-	-	CASSREDLNTDTQYF
TRBV4-2	TRBD2	-	CASSQGRSGGAYEQYF
TRBV9	TRBD2	-	CASSGSGGLYNEQFF
TRBV12-5	-	-	CASGTDRPYEQYF
TRBV4-1	TRBD1	-	CASSHPGQVRGQPQHF
TRBV19	-	-	CASSMLLKPGNSPNEQFF
TRBV30	TRBD2	once	CAWSDLAGGYTDTQYF
TRBV29-1	TRBD2	-	CSAQGTSGGSSYEQYF
TRBV6-5	TRBD1	few	CASSPGTALDYGYTF
TRBV6-5	-	-	CASSYSTGNTEAFF
TRBV6-5	-	once	CASRGSSYGYTF
TRBV2	-	few	CASRGVDPPQHF
TRBV4-2	TRBD2	-	CASSQGVLAGGAPYEQYF
TRBV18	-	-	CASSPDSFRDQPQHF
TRBV6-5	TRBD2	-	CASRVGGSNTQYF
TRBV14	-	-	CASSPLAYNEQFF
TRBV30	-	few	CAWSPGSGNTIYF